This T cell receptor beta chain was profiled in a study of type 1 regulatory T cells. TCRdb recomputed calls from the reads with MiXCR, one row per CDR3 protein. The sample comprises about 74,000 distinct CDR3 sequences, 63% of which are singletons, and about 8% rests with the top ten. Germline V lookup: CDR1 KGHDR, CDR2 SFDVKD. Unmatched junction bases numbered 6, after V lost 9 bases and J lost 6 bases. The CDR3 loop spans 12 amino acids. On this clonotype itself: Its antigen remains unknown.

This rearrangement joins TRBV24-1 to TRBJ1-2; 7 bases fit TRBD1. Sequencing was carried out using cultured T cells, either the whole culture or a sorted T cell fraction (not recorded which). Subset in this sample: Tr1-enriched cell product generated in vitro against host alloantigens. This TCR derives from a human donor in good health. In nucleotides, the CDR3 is TGTGCCACCCAAGGACAGGATAATGGCTACACCTTC. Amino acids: CATQGQDNGYTF.